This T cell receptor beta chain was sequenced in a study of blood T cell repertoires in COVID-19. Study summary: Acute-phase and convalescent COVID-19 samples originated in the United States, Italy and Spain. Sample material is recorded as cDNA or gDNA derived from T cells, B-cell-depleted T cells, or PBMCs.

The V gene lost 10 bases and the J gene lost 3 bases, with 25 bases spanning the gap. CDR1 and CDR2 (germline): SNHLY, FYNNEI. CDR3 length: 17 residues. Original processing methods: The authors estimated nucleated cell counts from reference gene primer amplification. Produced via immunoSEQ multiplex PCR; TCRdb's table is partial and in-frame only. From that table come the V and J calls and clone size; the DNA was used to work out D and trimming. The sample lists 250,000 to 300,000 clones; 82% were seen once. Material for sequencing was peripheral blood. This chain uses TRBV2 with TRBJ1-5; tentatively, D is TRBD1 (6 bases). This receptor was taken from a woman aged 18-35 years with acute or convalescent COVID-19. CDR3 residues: CATTVSPTGWNNQPQHF. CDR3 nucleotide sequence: TGTGCCACCACAGTGAGCCCAACAGGGTGGAACAATCAGCCCCAGCATTTT. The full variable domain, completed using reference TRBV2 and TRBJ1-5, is EPEVTQTPSHQVTQMGQEVILRCVPISNHLYFYWYRQILGQKVEFLVSFYNNEISEKSEIFDDQFSVERPDGSNFTLKIRSTKLEDSAMYFCATTVSPTGWNNQPQHFGDGTRLSIL.